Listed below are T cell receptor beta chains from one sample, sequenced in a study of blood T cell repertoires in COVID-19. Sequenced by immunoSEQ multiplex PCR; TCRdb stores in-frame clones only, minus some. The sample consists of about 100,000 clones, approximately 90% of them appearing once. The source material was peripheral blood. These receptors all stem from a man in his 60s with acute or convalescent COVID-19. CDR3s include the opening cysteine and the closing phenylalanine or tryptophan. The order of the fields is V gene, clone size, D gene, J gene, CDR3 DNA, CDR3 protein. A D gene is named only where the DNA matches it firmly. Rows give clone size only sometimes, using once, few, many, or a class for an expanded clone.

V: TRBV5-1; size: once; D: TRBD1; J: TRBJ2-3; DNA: TGCGCCAGCAGGCTAACAGGGGGGACAGATACGCAGTATTTT; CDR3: CASRLTGGTDTQYF
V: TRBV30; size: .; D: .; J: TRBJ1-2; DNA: TGTGCCTGGAGTGCGGCCGCCGGGGGTAACTATGGCTACACCTTC; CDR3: CAWSAAAGGNYGYTF
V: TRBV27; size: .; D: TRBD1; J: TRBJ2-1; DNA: TGTGCCAGCAGTTTAACGGGACAGGTCTCCTACAATGAGCAGTTCTTC; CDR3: CASSLTGQVSYNEQFF
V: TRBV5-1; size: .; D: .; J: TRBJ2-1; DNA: TGCGCCAGCAGCTTGTTCCCCAGAGTGACAGGCTCCAATGAGCAGTTCTTC; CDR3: CASSLFPRVTGSNEQFF
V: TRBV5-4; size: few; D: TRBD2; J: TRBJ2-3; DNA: TGTGCCAGCAGCTCGTCGGGAGGGGGCACAGATACGCAGTATTTT; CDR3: CASSSSGGGTDTQYF
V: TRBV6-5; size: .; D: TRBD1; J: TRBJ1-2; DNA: TGTGCCAGCAGTTACTCCGGGACAGGGGCTCATGGCTACACCTTC; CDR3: CASSYSGTGAHGYTF
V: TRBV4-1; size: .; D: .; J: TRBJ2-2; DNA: TGCGCCAGCAGCCAAGATAAGGGCAGGGCAAACGGGGAGCTGTTTTTT; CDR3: CASSQDKGRANGELFF
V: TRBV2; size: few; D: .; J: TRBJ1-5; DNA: TGTGCCAGCAGTGAATCTCGGGGTTCTCAGCCCCAGCATTTT; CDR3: CASSESRGSQPQHF
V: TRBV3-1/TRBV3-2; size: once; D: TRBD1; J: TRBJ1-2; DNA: TGTGCCAGCAGCCCGGACAGGGCTGGCTATGGCTACACCTTC; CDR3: CASSPDRAGYGYTF
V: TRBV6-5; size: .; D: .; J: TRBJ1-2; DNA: TGTGCCAGCAGTTACTCAGCTACCACTAACTATGGCTACACCTTC; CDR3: CASSYSATTNYGYTF
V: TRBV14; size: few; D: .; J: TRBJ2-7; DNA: TGTGCCAGCAGCCATAGGCCGTCTAGGTACGAGCAGTACTTC; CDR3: CASSHRPSRYEQYF
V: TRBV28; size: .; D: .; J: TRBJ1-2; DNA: TGTGCCAGCAGTTTAAACAGGTTTTATGGCTACACCTTC; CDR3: CASSLNRFYGYTF
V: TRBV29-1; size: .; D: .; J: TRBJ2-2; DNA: TGCAGCGTCCATCTAGCCCTGAACACCGGGGAGCTGTTTTTT; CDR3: CSVHLALNTGELFF
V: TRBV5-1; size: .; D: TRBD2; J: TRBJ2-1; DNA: TGCGCCAGCAGTTCGGGACTAGCGGGAGGACTCAATGAGCAGTTCTTC; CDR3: CASSSGLAGGLNEQFF
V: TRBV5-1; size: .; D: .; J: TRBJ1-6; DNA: TGCGCCAGCAGCTTGGAAATAGGGGGGGATTCACCCCTCCACTTT; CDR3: CASSLEIGGDSPLHF
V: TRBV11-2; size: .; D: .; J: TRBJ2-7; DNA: TGTGCCAGCAGCTTAGATGGGACTCCCCCGGAAGGCGAGCAGTACTTC; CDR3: CASSLDGTPPEGEQYF
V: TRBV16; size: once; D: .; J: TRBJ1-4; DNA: TGTGCCAGCAGACCGACAGCCGTCAATGAAAAACTGTTTTTT; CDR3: CASRPTAVNEKLFF
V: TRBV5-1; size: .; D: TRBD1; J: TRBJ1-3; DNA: TGCGCCAGCAGCTTGGCGGGACAGGGCTCTGGAAACACCATATATTTT; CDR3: CASSLAGQGSGNTIYF
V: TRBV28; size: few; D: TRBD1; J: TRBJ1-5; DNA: TGTGCCAGCAGTCCGACGGGACAGGGTAGTCAGCCCCAGCATTTT; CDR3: CASSPTGQGSQPQHF
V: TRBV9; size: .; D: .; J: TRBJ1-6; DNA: TGTGCCAGCAGCGTATCCAGGGAGGTTCGGAATTCACCCCTCCACTTT; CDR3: CASSVSREVRNSPLHF
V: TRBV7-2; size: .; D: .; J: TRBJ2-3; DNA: TGTGCCAGCAGCCCGTTGTCCGCGGATACGCAGTATTTT; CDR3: CASSPLSADTQYF
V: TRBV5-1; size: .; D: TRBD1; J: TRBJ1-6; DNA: TGCGCCAGCAGCGTGGACAGGTCATATAATTCACCCCTCCACTTT; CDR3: CASSVDRSYNSPLHF
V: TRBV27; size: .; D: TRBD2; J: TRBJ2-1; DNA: TGTGCCAGCAGTCCACTGTCCGGGACTAGCCGGGGATACTACAATGAGCAGTTCTTC; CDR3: CASSPLSGTSRGYYNEQFF
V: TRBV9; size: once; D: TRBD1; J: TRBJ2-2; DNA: TGTGCCAGCAGCCTTGGGACAGGGGGCCTGAACACCGGGGAGCTGTTTTTT; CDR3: CASSLGTGGLNTGELFF
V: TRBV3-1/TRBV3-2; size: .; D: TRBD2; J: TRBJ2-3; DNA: TGTGCCAGCAGCCAAGCAACTAGCGGGAGGGCCACAGATACGCAGTATTTT; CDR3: CASSQATSGRATDTQYF
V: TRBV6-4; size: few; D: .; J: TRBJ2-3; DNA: TGTGCCAGCAGCAATCAGACAGGCACAGATACGCAGTATTTT; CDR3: CASSNQTGTDTQYF
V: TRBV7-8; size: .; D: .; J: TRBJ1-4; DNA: TGTGCCAGCAGCTTAGCGGGACTCTTTAATGAAAAACTGTTTTTT; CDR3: CASSLAGLFNEKLFF